This entry lists 25 T cell receptor beta chains sequenced from one sample in a study of OX40 agonist ivuxolimab in advanced cancers. TCRdb keeps only in-frame clones here, not all; method: immunoSEQ multiplex PCR. The sample shows about 95,000 clones, roughly 84% of them seen only once. This material consisted of CD4+ or CD8+ T cells sorted from blood, taken in a trial of the OX40 agonist ivuxolimab. The receptors shown here come from an adult with an advanced solid tumor such as melanoma, head and neck, liver or kidney cancer.

This chain joins TRBV5-6 and TRBJ2-5, with D perhaps TRBD2 (5 bases). Between the trimmed V and J ends, which lost 0 bases and 1 base, there was a span of 7 bases. Germline assignment: CDR1 SGHDT and CDR2 YYEEEE. The length of the CDR3 is 14 residues. DNA for the CDR3: TGTGCCAGCAGCTTGGCTAGCCGCCAAGAGACCCAGTACTTC. Translating it yields CASSLASRQETQYF.

V and J are TRBV28 and TRBJ1-5; D is possibly TRBD1 (5 bases). V was clipped by 6 bases and J by 5 bases, with 17 bases between them. Germline CDR1 and CDR2: MDHEN and SYDVKM. The CDR3 is 15 amino acids. The CDR3 here is CASSPVGLDYQPQHF. The CDR3 region has the DNA TGTGCCAGCAGCCCCGTGGGACTGGACTATCAGCCCCAGCATTTT.

The chain combines TRBV9 with TRBJ2-3, with 9 bases identical to TRBD2. Trimming removed 0 bases from V and 1 base from J; junction bases left unmatched: 9. Germline lookup yields CDR1 SGDLS and CDR2 YYNGEE. This CDR3 contains 18 residues. The CDR3 is CASSVGTSEGYGTDTQYF. CDR3 nucleotides: TGTGCCAGCAGCGTAGGGACTAGCGAAGGTTATGGCACAGATACGCAGTATTTT. The full variable domain, with the rest looked up from reference TRBV9 and TRBJ2-3, is DSGVTQTPKHLITATGQRVTLRCSPRSGDLSVYWYQQSLDQGLQFLIQYYNGEERAKGNILERFSAQQFPDLHSELNLSSLELGDSALYFCASSVGTSEGYGTDTQYFGPGTRLTVL.

This sequence joins TRBV7-2 and TRBJ1-3; D remains unclear. Germline lookup yields CDR1 SGHTA and CDR2 FQGNSA. This CDR3 contains 17 residues. Trimming removed 2 bases from V and 3 bases from J, with 17 bases in between. CDR3 sequence: CASSLSTDPGDGNTIYF. The CDR3 nucleotides read TGTGCCAGCAGCTTATCTACGGACCCGGGAGATGGAAACACCATATATTTT.

J is TRBJ2-4 and V is TRBV27; D may correspond to TRBD1 or TRBD2 (5 bases each). With 10 bases removed from V and 5 bases from J, the gap between germline ends came to 21 bases. The CDR3 spans 15 residues. Germline V gene sequence: CDR1 MNHEY, CDR2 SMNVEV (reference sequence). CDR3 protein: CAIDSPRDQENIQYF. In nucleotides, the CDR3 is TGTGCCATCGATTCACCTCGGGACCAGGAAAACATTCAGTACTTC.

The V call is TRBV7-6, the J call TRBJ2-7, with D possibly TRBD1 on 6 matching bases. The CDR3 totals 15 residues. Germline CDR1 reads SGHVS; CDR2 reads FNYEAQ. The V end was cut by 5 bases, the J end by 0 bases, with 14 bases between. CDR3: CASSPLTGSSYEQYF. CDR3 DNA sequence: TGTGCCAGCAGCCCCTTAACAGGGAGCTCCTACGAGCAGTACTTC.

This chain uses TRBV5-6 with TRBJ2-5, with D uncertain. From germline, CDR1 is SGHDT and CDR2 YYEEEE. CDR3 length: 13 amino acids. Trimming took 1 base from V and 3 from J, leaving 7 bases between them. Here the CDR3 reads CASSLYNEETQYF. The CDR3 DNA sequence: TGTGCCAGCAGCTTGTATAATGAAGAGACCCAGTACTTC.

CDR3 coding DNA: TGCGCCAGCAGCCTCGGGACAGGGGGCGCCTATGGCTACACCTTC. It codes for CASSLGTGGAYGYTF. The chain recombines TRBV5-1 with TRBJ1-2; 12 nucleotides align to TRBD1. This CDR3 region has 15 residues. The germline V gene has CDR1 SGHRS and CDR2 YFSETQ. The ends lost 4 bases at V and 4 bases at J; junction bases unmatched: 5.

V usage is TRBV7-3 and J usage is TRBJ2-2; D tentatively reads TRBD1 or TRBD2 (5 bases each). CDR1 SGHTA and CDR2 FQGTGA come from the germline V gene. V lost 3 bases and J lost 1, with 9 bases in between. There are 15 residues in the CDR3. In DNA form, the CDR3 reads TGTGCCAGCAGCTTCGGGGCGGTGAACACCGGGGAGCTGTTTTTT. Protein: CASSFGAVNTGELFF.

This chain links TRBV7-9 with TRBJ1-4; D remains unclear. V was shortened by 3 bases and J by 3 bases, with 5 bases between the two germline ends. CDR1 SEHNR and CDR2 FQNEAQ come from the germline V gene (reference sequence). CDR3 length: 13 residues. CDR3 amino acids: CASSFLANEKLFF. DNA for the CDR3: TGTGCCAGCAGCTTTTTGGCTAATGAAAAACTGTTTTTT.

This rearrangement joins TRBV4-3 to TRBJ2-3; maybe TRBD2 (6 bases). This CDR3 is built from 15 residues. The V end was cut by 5 bases, the J end by 4 bases, with 16 bases between. Germline V CDR1 and CDR2: LGHNA, YSLEER. DNA of the CDR3: TGCGCCAGCAGCGGCACGGGAGTTGTCTCAGATACGCAGTATTTT. Its translation is CASSGTGVVSDTQYF.

The CDR3 loop reads CASSILTPHGQPQHF. The DNA for the CDR3 is TGTGCCAGTAGTATCCTGACCCCTCACGGTCAGCCCCAGCATTTT. This chain uses TRBV19 with TRBJ1-5, with unresolved D. CDR3 length: 15 amino acids. The ends were cut back, 3 bases at V and 6 bases at J, with 15 bases in the middle. The germline gives CDR1 LNHDA, CDR2 SQIVND (reference sequence).

In DNA form, the CDR3 reads TGTGCCAGCAGCTTGACCGGCAGTATGAACACTGAAGCTTTCTTT. This sequence encodes CASSLTGSMNTEAFF. The J gene is TRBJ1-1, the V gene TRBV5-6, with no clear D. Germline V gene lookup returns CDR1 SGHDT and CDR2 YYEEEE. Trimming pared 1 base from V and 0 bases from J, leaving 10 bases between. The CDR3 contains 15 residues.

This CDR3 reads CASRPHGTSPFEQYF. The CDR3 nucleotides are TGTGCCAGCAGACCCCATGGGACTAGTCCCTTCGAGCAGTACTTC. J is TRBJ2-5 and V is TRBV28; 8 positions agree with TRBD2. The DNA end is more similar to TRBJ2-7, so the J call may be wrong. CDR3 length: 15 amino acids. Germline V gene data show CDR1 as MDHEN and CDR2 as SYDVKM.

This clone is a singleton in its sample. This sequence joins TRBV28 and TRBJ1-2; D is undetermined. The CDR3 loop spans 13 amino acids. Germline V gene lookup returns CDR1 MDHEN and CDR2 SYDVKM. Trimming shortened V by 5 bases and J by 8 bases, and 15 bases separated the two germline ends. The CDR3 DNA reads as TGTGCCAGCAGTCCCGAACTCCCTAGCGGCTACACCTTC. Protein product: CASSPELPSGYTF.

The J gene is TRBJ2-6, the V gene TRBV5-4, with 8 bases matching TRBD2. The CDR3 sequence is 17 residues long. Trimming cost V 3 bases and J 1 base; bases outside gene matches: 6. Germline CDR1 SGHNT, CDR2 YYREEE (reference sequence). This CDR3 reads CASSSGTSVSGANVLTF. DNA of the CDR3: TGTGCCAGCAGCTCAGGGACTAGTGTTTCTGGGGCCAACGTCCTGACTTTC. Full variable domain (outside the CDR3, taken from reference TRBV5-4 and TRBJ2-6): ETGVTQSPTHLIKTRGQQVTLRCSSQSGHNTVSWYQQALGQGPQFIFQYYREEENGRGNFPPRFSGLQFPNYSSELNVNALELDDSALYLCASSSGTSVSGANVLTFGAGSRLTVL.

The chain combines TRBV5-5 with TRBJ2-7, with D perhaps TRBD1 (6 bases). The CDR3 has 15 residues. V was shortened by 4 bases and J by 0 bases, with 14 bases between the two germline ends. In germline, CDR1 is SGHKS, CDR2 YYEKEE (reference sequence). DNA of the CDR3: TGTGCCAGCAGCCCCCGACAGGACGCCTCCTACGAGCAGTACTTC. Its protein is CASSPRQDASYEQYF.

This chain joins TRBV5-1 and TRBJ2-1; TRBD2 matches at 14 bases. V dropped 4 bases and J dropped 7; count of bases not matched to a gene: 16. CDR1 is SGHRS and CDR2 is YFSETQ in the germline V gene. This CDR3 spans 19 amino acids. This CDR3 is CASSPKPAGTSGSGNEQFF. The CDR3 nucleotides are TGCGCCAGCAGCCCTAAACCTGCCGGGACTAGCGGGAGTGGAAATGAGCAGTTCTTC.

V usage is TRBV5-6 and J usage is TRBJ2-1, with 14 nucleotides matching TRBD2. The CDR3 runs 15 residues. Germline V gives CDR1 SGHDT, CDR2 YYEEEE. V dropped 4 bases and J dropped 6; count of bases not matched to a gene: 3. CDR3 nucleotides: TGTGCCAGCAGCCGAGGGACTAGCGGGAGCAATGAGCAGTTCTTC. Encoded protein: CASSRGTSGSNEQFF.

The rearrangement links TRBV27 to TRBJ2-7; maybe TRBD2 (6 bases). The V gene lost 4 bases and the J gene lost 5 bases, with 12 bases spanning the gap. The germline V gene encodes CDR1 MNHEY and CDR2 SMNVEV (reference sequence). CDR3 size: 13 residues. The CDR3 region is CASSSTRNHEQYF. The CDR3 bases are TGTGCCAGCAGTTCGACTAGAAACCACGAGCAGTACTTC.

This rearrangement joins TRBV11-2 to TRBJ2-7, with a possible D match to TRBD1 (7 bases). Germline CDR1 is SGHAT and CDR2 is FQNNGV. V was clipped by 1 base and J by 9 bases, with 19 bases between them. The CDR3 extends over 15 amino acids. For the CDR3, the DNA is TGTGCCAGCAGCTTAGGACAGGGAGGTGGGGTGGCGCAGTACTTC. Translation gives CASSLGQGGGVAQYF.

This sequence joins TRBV11-3 and TRBJ2-7; 7 positions match TRBD2. Germline CDR1 and CDR2: SGHNT and YENEEA. The CDR3 has 14 residues. V shed 3 bases, J shed 6 bases, and the junction held 8 bases outside the gene matches. CDR3 amino acids: CASSLHQTSPEQYF. The CDR3 DNA reads TGTGCCAGCAGCTTGCATCAGACTAGCCCCGAGCAGTACTTC.

The gene calls are TRBV10-3 and TRBJ2-7; D uncertain. The CDR3 has 14 residues. Trimming pared 0 bases from V and 2 bases from J, leaving 8 bases between. Germline CDR1 is ENHRY and CDR2 is SYGVKD. The CDR3 is CAISESGPAYEQYF. The CDR3 DNA reads TGTGCCATCAGTGAGTCGGGCCCAGCCTACGAGCAGTACTTC.

This chain connects TRBV28 to TRBJ1-2; D might be TRBD1 (6 bases). CDR3 size: 16 residues. Germline CDR1 reads MDHEN; CDR2 reads SYDVKM. V was trimmed by 6 bases and J by 3 bases, leaving 20 bases between them. In DNA, the CDR3 is TGTGCCAGCAGCTCGTTCCGGACAGACAACTACTATGGCTACACCTTC. Translating it yields CASSSFRTDNYYGYTF.

The CDR3, as DNA: TGTGCCAGCAGCTTAGAACCCTACGAGCAGTACTTC. Translating it yields CASSLEPYEQYF. The chain links TRBV7-9 to TRBJ2-7; D remains ambiguous. V was trimmed by 1 base and J by 2 bases, leaving 3 bases between them. CDR1 and CDR2 (germline): SEHNR, FQNEAQ (reference sequence). This CDR3 region has 12 residues.